Below, 31 T cell receptor beta chains from the same sample are listed, as sequenced in a study of cytomegalovirus exposure and HLA in healthy donors. Both 60 Vbeta primers and 13 Jbeta primers went into the PCR. TCRdb's table, derived via immunoSEQ multiplex PCR, lists solely in-frame clones and lacks some. The top ten clones hold less than 4% of a sample with about 190,000 clones, 74% of them seen once. The specimen sequenced was PBMCs. The receptors originated from a young woman in good health and CMV-seropositive.

The V and J genes are TRBV18 and TRBJ2-5, with TRBD2 matching 12 bases. Trimming took 5 bases from V and 4 from J; bases not matched to a gene: 8. This CDR3 is built from 16 residues. CDR1 and CDR2 (germline): KGHSH, LQKENI. DNA for the CDR3: TGTGCCAGCTCATCTTGGACTAGCGGGACTTCAGAGACCCAGTACTTC. This gives the protein CASSSWTSGTSETQYF.

The V and J genes are TRBV6-5 and TRBJ2-1; D might be TRBD1 (6 bases). The CDR3 covers 15 residues. CDR1 and CDR2 (germline): MNHEY, SVGAGI. V was trimmed by 2 bases and J by 2 bases, leaving 10 bases between them. CDR3 sequence (DNA): TGTGCCAGCAGTTACGTTGACAGGACCTACAATGAGCAGTTCTTC. Translated: CASSYVDRTYNEQFF.

This rearrangement joins TRBV18 to TRBJ1-2, with D unresolved. The germline gives CDR1 KGHSH, CDR2 LQKENI. CDR3 length: 14 residues. V lost 3 bases to trimming and J lost 8 bases, with 16 bases between them. The CDR3 nucleotides read TGTGCCAGCTCACCGAGGACTGTACCGGGGGGCTACACCTTC. It yields the protein CASSPRTVPGGYTF.

The chain combines TRBV6-1 with TRBJ1-1, with 8 bases that match TRBD1. This CDR3 region has 13 residues. V trimming: 7 bases; J trimming: 1 base; junction bases outside the gene matches: 2. Germline lookup yields CDR1 MNHNS and CDR2 SASEGT. The CDR3 DNA is TGTGCCAGCACTGGACAGGGGAACACTGAAGCTTTCTTT. Its protein is CASTGQGNTEAFF.

The chain uses TRBV6-1 and TRBJ2-7; TRBD2 matches 12 bases. V dropped 0 bases and J dropped 3; count of bases not matched to a gene: 9. CDR3 length equals 18 residues. Germline assignment: CDR1 MNHNS and CDR2 SASEGT. CDR3 nucleotides: TGTGCCAGCAGTGAAGCCGGGCTCAGACTAGCGGGGGTCTACGAGCAGTACTTC. It codes for CASSEAGLRLAGVYEQYF.

This chain joins TRBV5-1 and TRBJ2-5, with TRBD1 matching 8 bases. The DNA matches TRBJ2-7 better at its end, which makes the J call doubtful. Germline loops: CDR1 SGHRS, CDR2 YFSETQ. The CDR3 is 15 residues long. CDR3 loop: CASSLASGQGYEQYF. The CDR3 DNA follows: TGCGCCAGCAGCTTGGCCTCAGGACAGGGTTACGAGCAGTACTTC.

This clone was observed a few times. The CDR3 nucleotides are TGTGCCGGCGCGGGAGGGCCTTCCTACAATGAGCAGTTCTTC. It specifies CAGAGGPSYNEQFF. The rearrangement joins TRBV6-1 to TRBJ2-1, with TRBD2 matching 9 bases. Trimming removed 11 bases from V and 1 base from J; junction bases left unmatched: 6. The CDR3 is 14 amino acids. Looked up from germline, CDR1 is MNHNS and CDR2 is SASEGT.

The chain has TRBV7-9 and TRBJ2-1, with TRBD2 identical over 7 bases. Germline trimming cut 4 bases from V and 4 bases from J; bases unmatched to any gene: 10. CDR3 size: 16 residues. CDR1 is SEHNR, CDR2 FQNEAQ, per germline (reference sequence). CDR3 sequence (DNA): TGTGCCAGCAGCTCCCCTGGTCTAGCGGTTTACAATGAGCAGTTCTTC. Translating it yields CASSSPGLAVYNEQFF.

The chain joins TRBV6-1 to TRBJ2-7, with TRBD2 identical over 8 bases. Germline CDR1 reads MNHNS; CDR2 reads SASEGT. This CDR3 is built from 14 residues. V dropped 7 bases and J dropped 6; count of bases not matched to a gene: 11. CDR3: CASTGLADMREQYF. Here the CDR3 DNA reads TGTGCCAGCACAGGACTAGCTGACATGCGCGAGCAGTACTTC.

The rearrangement joins TRBV5-5 to TRBJ2-5; 8 nucleotides align to TRBD1. CDR3 size: 13 residues. Germline values: CDR1 SGHKS, CDR2 YYEKEE (reference sequence). V lost 6 bases, J lost 5 bases, and 6 bases stayed unmatched. The CDR3 reads CASTQTGGETQYF. The CDR3 DNA is TGTGCCAGCACCCAAACAGGGGGGGAGACCCAGTACTTC. Drawing the rest from reference TRBV5-5 and TRBJ2-5, the complete variable domain is DAGVTQSPTHLIKTRGQQVTLRCSPISGHKSVSWYQQVLGQGPQFIFQYYEKEERGRGNFPDRFSARQFPNYSSELNVNALLLGDSALYLCASTQTGGETQYFGPGTRLLVL.

The V call is TRBV7-2, the J call TRBJ1-1; the D gene is possibly TRBD1 (6 bases). The CDR3 has 15 amino acids. Germline CDR1 SGHTA, CDR2 FQGNSA. The germline V and J ends were trimmed by 0 bases and 6 bases, with 14 bases remaining between them. The chain's CDR3 is CASSLALGQFAEAFF. The CDR3 DNA is TGTGCCAGCAGCTTAGCCCTAGGACAGTTTGCTGAAGCTTTCTTT. Drawing the rest from reference TRBV7-2 and TRBJ1-1, the complete variable domain is GAGVSQSPSNKVTEKGKDVELRCDPISGHTALYWYRQSLGQGLEFLIYFQGNSAPDKSGLPSDRFSAERTGGSVSTLTIQRTQQEDSAVYLCASSLALGQFAEAFFGQGTRLTVV.

This clone was observed a handful of times. This chain links TRBV4-2 with TRBJ2-3; 9 bases are shared with TRBD2. The CDR3 is made up of 17 amino acids. Germline assignment: CDR1 LGHNA and CDR2 YNFKEQ. V lost 2 bases, J lost 2 bases, and 8 bases stayed unmatched. The CDR3 is CASSQHPSGDPTDTQYF. For the CDR3, the DNA is TGTGCCAGCAGCCAACACCCTAGCGGGGACCCCACAGATACGCAGTATTTT.

V is TRBV5-5 and J is TRBJ2-3; TRBD1 matches 11 bases. Germline-derived CDR1 and CDR2 are SGHKS and YYEKEE (reference sequence). The CDR3 loop spans 15 amino acids. J lost 6 bases, V lost 4 bases, and 7 bases had no gene match. CDR3 nucleotide sequence: TGTGCCAGCAGCAGTGGACAGGGGGCGATGGATACGCAGTATTTT. Protein sequence: CASSSGQGAMDTQYF.

The V gene is TRBV2, the J gene TRBJ2-7; TRBD2 matches at 7 bases. The CDR3 runs to 14 residues. Germline V gene lookup returns CDR1 SNHLY and CDR2 FYNNEI. Trimming at V came to 8 bases and at J to 2 bases, leaving 9 bases not matched to a gene. The CDR3 nucleotides read TGTGCCAGCCGACGAGCAGGGACTACCTACGAGCAGTACTTC. This sequence encodes CASRRAGTTYEQYF. Looking up the rest from reference TRBV2 and TRBJ2-7 gives the full variable domain: EPEVTQTPSHQVTQMGQEVILRCVPISNHLYFYWYRQILGQKVEFLVSFYNNEISEKSEIFDDQFSVERPDGSNFTLKIRSTKLEDSAMYFCASRRAGTTYEQYFGPGTRLTVT.

This chain connects TRBV28 to TRBJ1-1; 10 bases match TRBD1. The CDR3 spans 15 residues. CDR1 MDHEN and CDR2 SYDVKM come from the germline V gene. The V segment lost 5 bases and the J segment 0 bases; nucleotides outside the gene matches: 3. The CDR3 spells CASSEGQGMNTEAFF. In DNA, the CDR3 is TGTGCCAGCAGTGAGGGACAGGGGATGAACACTGAAGCTTTCTTT.

The gene calls are TRBV5-1 and TRBJ2-7; D gene unclear. V was clipped by 0 bases and J by 4 bases, with 11 bases between them. Per germline, CDR1 SGHRS and CDR2 YFSETQ. This CDR3 spans 14 amino acids. The CDR3 loop is CASSLDGLGYEQYF. The CDR3, as DNA: TGCGCCAGCAGCTTGGACGGTCTCGGGTACGAGCAGTACTTC.

This clone showed up just a few times. The gene calls are TRBV5-6 and TRBJ2-1; TRBD2 agrees at 9 bases. The CDR3 runs 16 residues. The J segment lost 3 bases and the V segment lost 2 bases, leaving 6 bases of the junction unmatched. Germline-derived CDR1 and CDR2 are SGHDT and YYEEEE. CDR3 residues: CASSLGSSGNYNEQFF. The CDR3 DNA reads as TGTGCCAGCAGCTTAGGGTCTAGCGGGAACTACAATGAGCAGTTCTTC.

The chain recombines TRBV15 with TRBJ2-5; TRBD1 might be the D (6 bases). The J call may be wrong; the DNA end is better matched by TRBJ2-7. From germline, CDR1 is LNHNV and CDR2 YYDKDF (reference sequence). The CDR3 has 16 amino acids. The chain's CDR3 is CATSREDRLSSYEQYF. In DNA, the CDR3 is TGTGCCACCAGCAGAGAAGACAGGTTGAGCTCCTACGAGCAGTACTTC.

The J gene is TRBJ1-1, the V gene TRBV28; 7 bases agree with TRBD1. After removal of 5 bases from V and 1 base from J, the junction contained 4 bases not matched to a gene. Germline V CDR1 and CDR2: MDHEN, SYDVKM. The CDR3 length is 14 residues. The CDR3 DNA is TGTGCCAGCAGTAAGGGGGCGAGGAACACTGAAGCTTTCTTT. Protein product: CASSKGARNTEAFF.

V is TRBV5-1 and J is TRBJ2-3; TRBD2 matches 10 bases. CDR1 SGHRS and CDR2 YFSETQ come from the germline V gene. J was trimmed by 5 bases and V by 0 bases; bases with no gene match: 6. The CDR3 spans 16 residues. The CDR3 DNA sequence: TGCGCCAGCAGCTTGGAGTCTAGCGGGAGCCTAGATACGCAGTATTTT. Protein product: CASSLESSGSLDTQYF.

In its sample, this clone was seen many times. The rearrangement links TRBV28 to TRBJ2-2, with a possible D match to TRBD2 (6 bases). This CDR3 region has 15 residues. Trimming removed 6 bases from V and 3 bases from J, with 14 bases in between. The V gene's germline CDR1 is MDHEN and CDR2 SYDVKM. CDR3 amino acids: CASSLGRMDTGELFF. The CDR3 region has the DNA TGTGCCAGCAGCCTCGGGAGAATGGACACCGGGGAGCTGTTTTTT.

There are a few counts of this clone. The chain couples TRBV6-6 to TRBJ1-6; D remains unclear. Germline V gene lookup returns CDR1 MNHNY and CDR2 SVGAGI (reference sequence). V was trimmed by 6 bases and J by 11 bases, leaving 14 bases between them. This CDR3 has 13 amino acids. The CDR3 region is CASRIKQEAPLHF. CDR3 in DNA: TGTGCCAGCAGGATTAAACAAGAGGCACCCCTCCACTTT.

This chain connects TRBV2 to TRBJ1-2; TRBD1 matches 9 bases. The trim removed 3 bases at V and 3 bases at J, leaving 5 bases unmatched. Germline CDR1 reads SNHLY; CDR2 reads FYNNEI. The CDR3 length is 15 residues. CDR3 in amino acids: CASSDGQGIYYGYTF. The CDR3 nucleotides read TGTGCCAGCAGTGACGGACAGGGGATATACTATGGCTACACCTTC.

This clone was seen only a few times. The chain couples TRBV7-9 to TRBJ2-7; weak D call: TRBD2 (5 bases). The CDR3 has 11 residues. CDR1 SEHNR and CDR2 FQNEAQ come from the germline V gene (reference sequence). V dropped 8 bases and J dropped 5 bases, with 10 bases sitting between them. This chain's CDR3 is CASQLEDEQYF. Written as DNA, the CDR3 is TGTGCCAGCCAATTGGAGGACGAGCAGTACTTC.

The chain links TRBV7-9 to TRBJ2-3; D is perhaps TRBD2 (7 bases). Germline loops: CDR1 SEHNR, CDR2 FQNEAQ (reference sequence). The CDR3 is 13 amino acids. Deletions cut 11 bases from V and 6 bases from J, with 18 bases between. CDR3: CAYEGGGLDTQYF. In nucleotides, the CDR3 is TGTGCCTACGAGGGCGGGGGCTTGGATACGCAGTATTTT.

This rearrangement joins TRBV7-9 to TRBJ1-3, with D perhaps TRBD1 (5 bases). In germline, CDR1 is SEHNR, CDR2 FQNEAQ (reference sequence). Trimming left V 4 bases short and J 8 bases short, with 15 bases between. The CDR3 has 14 amino acids. CDR3 protein: CASSSSGTRDTIYF. The CDR3 nucleotides are TGTGCCAGCAGCTCCTCCGGGACTCGGGACACCATATATTTT.

The V gene is TRBV7-9, the J gene TRBJ1-2; D remains unclear. Deletions cut 4 bases from V and 4 bases from J, with 7 bases between. In germline, CDR1 is SEHNR, CDR2 FQNEAQ (reference sequence). This CDR3 region has 12 residues. In DNA form, the CDR3 reads TGTGCCAGCAGCTACGGTACCTATGGCTACACCTTC. Translating it yields CASSYGTYGYTF.

This clone was observed a few times. The chain joins TRBV28 to TRBJ1-4; weak D call: TRBD1 (5 bases). V shed 5 bases and J shed 8 bases, with 15 bases lying between them. The CDR3 contains 14 residues. The germline V gene encodes CDR1 MDHEN and CDR2 SYDVKM. CDR3 protein: CASSLQTVREKLFF. The CDR3, as DNA: TGTGCCAGCAGTCTACAGACAGTCCGGGAAAAACTGTTTTTT.

This chain uses TRBV27 with TRBJ1-3, with TRBD1 matching over 8 bases. V trimming: 4 bases; J trimming: 2 bases; junction bases outside the gene matches: 1. In germline, CDR1 is MNHEY, CDR2 SMNVEV (reference sequence). The CDR3 runs to 14 residues. The CDR3 is CASSSGGTGNTIYF. The CDR3 region has the DNA TGTGCCAGCAGTTCAGGGGGCACTGGAAACACCATATATTTT.

This clone was seen more than once but under ten times. The junction shows a germline mismatch at one end, possibly a read error. Here the CDR3 DNA reads TGTGCCAGTAGTTCCCTGGGACTAGCAATGGATTTT. Residues: CASSSLGLAMDF. The V and J genes are TRBV19 and TRBJ2-3; 9 bases map to TRBD2. Germline loops: CDR1 LNHDA, CDR2 SQIVND (reference sequence). This CDR3 spans 12 amino acids.

The rearrangement links TRBV19 to TRBJ2-3; D ambiguous. V lost 2 bases to trimming and J lost 2 bases, with 8 bases between them. Germline CDR1 and CDR2: LNHDA and SQIVND (reference sequence). The CDR3 consists of 14 residues. The CDR3 DNA reads TGTGCCAGTAGTATAATCGCGGACACAGATACGCAGTATTTT. This sequence encodes CASSIIADTDTQYF.